The clone carrying this T cell receptor beta chain was recorded only once. Its antigen remains unidentified. With a J-beta primer mix and a sample-barcoded 5' primer, a second PCR ran 7 to 11 cycles. TCRdb reanalysed the 5' RACE reads using MiXCR and keeps one entry per CDR3 protein. There are 790,000 or so distinct CDR3 sequences in the sample; about 61% occur only once, and more than 25% lies in the top ten. This sample stems from a study of blood T cells in healthy people across ages. Notes on the study in general: With age, beta diversity per million T cells declined roughly linearly, significantly by 30 to 50.

Every participating donor contributed 8.5 to 10 milliliters of peripheral blood through a draw. Per individual sample, total RNA of at least 5.5 micrograms was extracted. Germline V gene data show CDR1 as PRHDT and CDR2 as FYEKMQ (reference sequence). Trimming stripped 4 bases from V and 6 bases from J, with 11 bases between. The CDR3 spans 13 residues. V usage is TRBV13 and J usage is TRBJ2-3, with D hard to call. The source material was blood. The sequence was collected from a man in his forties in good health. The CDR3 nucleotides read TGTGCCAGCAGCTCCCCCGCTGGGGATACGCAGTATTTT. Amino acids: CASSSPAGDTQYF.